Presented here are 19 T cell receptor beta chains from one specimen sequenced in a study of naive and memory T cell subsets. These receptors have no identified antigens. An equimolar mix of two oligonucleotides served as the beta constant-region primer for TRBC1 and TRBC2. Four rounds of PCR amplified the ligated cDNA using nested alpha and beta constant-region primers plus SP2. Each CDR3 protein gets one entry after TCRdb re-called the UMI-ligation and nested PCR reads with MiXCR. The sample has roughly 150,000 distinct CDR3 sequences, under 25% seen once. Findings of the study overall: Especially in CD8 cells, naive repertoires contained a few larger clonotypes, possibly CD45RA-re-expressing memory cells.

Sequenced material: naive CD8+ T cells from blood. The origin of the receptors is a human donor in good health.

V usage is TRBV29-1 and J usage is TRBJ2-1; TRBD2 aligns across 7 bases. This CDR3 comprises 16 residues. Unmatched junction bases numbered 13, after V lost 3 bases and J lost 5 bases. Germline CDR1 and CDR2: SQVTM and ANQGSEA. The CDR3 reads CSVDGGSTPPDNEQFF. CDR3 nucleotides: TGCAGCGTTGATGGCGGGAGTACCCCTCCCGACAATGAGCAGTTCTTC.

In its sample, this clonotype was seen a few times. The rearrangement links TRBV27 to TRBJ2-7; D could derive from TRBD1 or TRBD2 (5 bases each). CDR1 and CDR2 (germline): MNHEY, SMNVEV (reference sequence). This CDR3 spans 13 amino acids. V was clipped by 3 bases and J by 4 bases, with 10 bases between them. CDR3 residues: CASSFGREYEQYF. CDR3 coding DNA: TGTGCCAGCAGTTTCGGCAGGGAGTACGAGCAGTACTTC.

V gene TRBV4-3 combines with J gene TRBJ2-2; tentative D call: TRBD2 (6 bases). The V gene lost 3 bases and the J gene lost 3 bases, with 11 bases spanning the gap. This CDR3 region has 15 residues. Germline V CDR1 and CDR2: LGHNA, YSLEER. The CDR3 DNA sequence: TGCGCCAGCAGCCAGACTAGATTCGACACCGGGGAGCTGTTTTTT. This codes for CASSQTRFDTGELFF.

In its sample, this clonotype was seen a few times. The V gene is TRBV5-1, the J gene TRBJ2-7; tentative D call: TRBD1 (6 bases). Germline lookup yields CDR1 SGHRS and CDR2 YFSETQ. Trimming took 2 bases from V and 5 from J, leaving 11 bases between them. The CDR3 runs to 13 residues. DNA of the CDR3: TGCGCCAGCAGCTTTACAGGGTTCGACGAGCAGTACTTC. Its translation: CASSFTGFDEQYF.

This clonotype has a handful of counts. J is TRBJ1-6 and V is TRBV20-1; D uncertain. The CDR3 is made up of 15 amino acids. Trimming took 0 bases from V and 5 from J, leaving 11 bases between them. The germline CDR1 and CDR2 sequences are DFQATT and SNEGSKA (reference sequence). The CDR3 reads CSARDRENHNSPLHF. The CDR3 DNA is TGCAGTGCTAGAGATCGCGAGAACCATAATTCACCCCTCCACTTT.

This clonotype came up a few times. The CDR3 loop reads CASSTYNRGDTQYF. The CDR3 nucleotides read TGCGCCAGCAGCACATACAACCGGGGAGATACGCAGTATTTT. The chain has TRBV5-1 and TRBJ2-3; tentative D call: TRBD2 (5 bases). Germline-derived CDR1 and CDR2 are SGHRS and YFSETQ. V was shortened by 4 bases and J by 5 bases, with 14 bases between the two germline ends. The CDR3 totals 14 residues.

This clonotype was counted between two and nine times. The rearrangement joins TRBV11-2 to TRBJ2-2; 10 bases align to TRBD2. The V gene's germline CDR1 is SGHAT and CDR2 FQNNGV. The CDR3 is 16 amino acids. V was clipped by 7 bases and J by 7 bases; unmatched bases: 12. The CDR3 loop reads CASNNLAGEGGGELFF. The CDR3 bases are TGTGCCAGCAATAATCTAGCGGGAGAGGGAGGCGGGGAGCTGTTTTTT.

This clonotype was observed a handful of times. The V and J genes are TRBV28 and TRBJ1-1, with unresolved D. Germline V CDR1 and CDR2: MDHEN, SYDVKM. The CDR3 is made up of 13 amino acids. V was clipped by 4 bases and J by 4 bases, with 10 bases between them. The DNA for the CDR3 is TGTGCCAGCAGTTCTTGGACCATCACTGAAGCTTTCTTT. This codes for CASSSWTITEAFF.

This clonotype was found a few times. The rearrangement joins TRBV7-6 to TRBJ2-1; TRBD1 aligns across 9 bases. This CDR3 region has 15 residues. Germline CDR1 is SGHVS and CDR2 is FNYEAQ. J gave up 8 bases and V 6 bases, and 11 bases lay outside the gene matches. CDR3 sequence (DNA): TGTGCCAGCAGTCTCCCGGGACAGGGCGGGGATGAGCAGTTCTTC. Translated, it gives CASSLPGQGGDEQFF.

This clonotype was observed a handful of times. The chain combines TRBV12-3 or TRBV12-4 with TRBJ2-5; 7 bases map to TRBD1. The CDR3 covers 14 residues. V trimming: 2 bases; J trimming: 3 bases; junction bases outside the gene matches: 3. The CDR3 loop reads CASSLMGQKETQYF. DNA for the CDR3: TGTGCCAGCAGTTTAATGGGACAGAAAGAGACCCAGTACTTC.

This clonotype was counted between two and nine times. The chain recombines TRBV7-9 with TRBJ2-1; unclear D gene. Germline CDR1 and CDR2: SEHNR and FQNEAQ (reference sequence). V lost 0 bases to trimming and J lost 5 bases, with 8 bases between them. This CDR3 region has 14 residues. Here the CDR3 reads CASSLAPVNNEQFF. CDR3 in DNA: TGTGCCAGCAGCTTAGCACCTGTTAACAATGAGCAGTTCTTC.

The chain uses TRBV28 and TRBJ2-7; 9 bases map to TRBD1. This CDR3 region has 14 residues. With V trimmed by 6 bases and J by 5 bases, 8 bases remained unmatched. The germline gives CDR1 MDHEN, CDR2 SYDVKM. The CDR3 reads CASSHRDRAHEQYF. DNA for the CDR3: TGTGCCAGCAGCCACCGGGACAGGGCCCACGAGCAGTACTTC.

The CDR3 reads CASRQGGTTEAFF. The CDR3 region has the DNA TGTGCCAGCAGGCAGGGGGGTACCACTGAAGCTTTCTTT. The V call is TRBV28, the J call TRBJ1-1; 7 nucleotides line up with TRBD1. CDR3 length equals 13 residues. Germline CDR1 and CDR2: MDHEN and SYDVKM. With V trimmed by 6 bases and J by 4 bases, 5 bases remained unmatched.

This clonotype was seen more than once but under ten times. The genes are TRBV7-2 and TRBJ2-1, with D possibly called TRBD1 or TRBD2 (6 bases each). CDR3 length: 15 amino acids. V was clipped by 9 bases and J by 10 bases, with 25 bases between them. Germline V gene lookup returns CDR1 SGHTA and CDR2 FQGNSA. CDR3 residues: CARGGLASAVNEQFF. The CDR3 coding sequence is TGTGCCAGAGGGGGTCTGGCTAGCGCGGTAAACGAGCAGTTCTTC.

The V gene is TRBV2, the J gene TRBJ2-7; 7 bases line up with TRBD2. V was pared by 0 bases and J by 6 bases, with 2 bases of the junction left unmatched. This CDR3 spans 13 amino acids. From germline, CDR1 is SNHLY and CDR2 FYNNEI. DNA for the CDR3: TGTGCCAGCAGTGAAGCGCGGGGGATCGAGCAGTACTTC. This translates into CASSEARGIEQYF.

The gene calls are TRBV29-1 and TRBJ1-1; weak D call: TRBD1 (5 bases). The CDR3 contains 13 residues. CDR1 is SQVTM, CDR2 ANQGSEA, per germline. Between the trimmed V and J ends, which lost 2 bases and 3 bases, there was a span of 10 bases. CDR3 DNA sequence: TGCAGCGTTGAAAGTCCGGGGGACACTGAAGCTTTCTTT. The encoded protein is CSVESPGDTEAFF.

CDR3 sequence (DNA): TGCAGCGTGCTCGGGACATCCGAAAATGAGCAGTTCTTC. It is translated as CSVLGTSENEQFF. The chain carries TRBV29-1 and TRBJ2-1; possibly TRBD1 for D (6 bases). The CDR3 is 13 residues long. In germline, CDR1 is SQVTM, CDR2 ANQGSEA. Trimming cost V 6 bases and J 7 bases, with 16 bases left between them.

Here the CDR3 reads CAGKHSSGANVLTF. The CDR3 nucleotides read TGTGCCGGGAAACACTCCTCTGGGGCCAACGTCCTGACTTTC. The rearrangement links TRBV30 to TRBJ2-6, with D hard to call. Germline V CDR1 and CDR2: GTSNPN, SVGIG (reference sequence). The length of the CDR3 is 14 residues. V was clipped by 8 bases and J by 0 bases, with 11 bases between them.

This rearrangement joins TRBV29-1 to TRBJ2-5, with D perhaps TRBD2 (6 bases). Trimming stripped 0 bases from V and 2 bases from J, with 13 bases between. The germline V gene has CDR1 SQVTM and CDR2 ANQGSEA. The CDR3 is made up of 15 amino acids. CDR3 bases: TGCAGCGTTGAAGAAGGCCGACTAGAACAAGAGACCCAGTACTTC. Amino acid sequence: CSVEEGRLEQETQYF.